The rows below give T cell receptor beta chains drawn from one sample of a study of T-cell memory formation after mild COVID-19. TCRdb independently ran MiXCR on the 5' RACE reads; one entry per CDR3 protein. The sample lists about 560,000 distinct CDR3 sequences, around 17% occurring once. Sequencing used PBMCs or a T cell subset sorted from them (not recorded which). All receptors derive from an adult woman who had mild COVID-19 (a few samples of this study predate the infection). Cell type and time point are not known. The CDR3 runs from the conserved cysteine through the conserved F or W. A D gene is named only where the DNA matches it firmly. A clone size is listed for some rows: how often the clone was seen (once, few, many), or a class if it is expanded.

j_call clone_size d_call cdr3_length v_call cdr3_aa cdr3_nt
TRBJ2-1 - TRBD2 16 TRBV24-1 CATSDFRGGPGDEQFF TGTGCCACCAGTGATTTTCGGGGGGGACCTGGGGATGAGCAGTTCTTC
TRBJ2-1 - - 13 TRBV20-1 CSAPPGATDEQFF TGCAGTGCTCCCCCGGGGGCGACGGATGAGCAGTTCTTC
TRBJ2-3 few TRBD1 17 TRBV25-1 CASSESRDRGNTDTQYF TGTGCCAGCAGTGAATCCCGGGACAGGGGGAACACAGATACGCAGTATTTT
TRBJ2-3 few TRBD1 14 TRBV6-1 CAAQDRGATDTQYF TGTGCCGCACAAGACAGGGGAGCCACAGATACGCAGTATTTT
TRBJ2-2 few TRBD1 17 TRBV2 CASSEQGALYVTGELFF TGTGCCAGCAGTGAACAGGGGGCGCTTTATGTTACCGGGGAGCTGTTTTTT
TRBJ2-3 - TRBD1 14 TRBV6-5 CASSYRDRGDTQYF TGTGCCAGCAGTTACCGGGACAGGGGAGATACGCAGTATTTT
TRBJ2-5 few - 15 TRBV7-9 CASSPSRDFQETQYF TGTGCCAGCAGCCCCTCTAGGGACTTCCAAGAGACCCAGTACTTC
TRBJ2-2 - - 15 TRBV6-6 CASRAPDTQGGELFF TGTGCCAGCAGGGCCCCGGACACCCAAGGCGGGGAGCTGTTTTTT
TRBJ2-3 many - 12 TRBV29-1 CSVKRGTDTQYF TGCAGCGTTAAAAGGGGAACAGATACGCAGTATTTT
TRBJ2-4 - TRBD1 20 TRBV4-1 CASSHESGTVPALAKNIQYF TGCGCCAGCAGCCACGAATCCGGGACAGTTCCCGCCCTAGCCAAAAACATTCAGTACTTC
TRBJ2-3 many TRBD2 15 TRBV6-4 CASSETSGGTDTQYF TGTGCCAGCAGTGAAACTAGCGGGGGAACAGATACGCAGTATTTT
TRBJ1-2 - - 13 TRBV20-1 CSARDSSTLGYTF TGCAGTGCTAGAGATTCTTCTACCCTAGGCTACACCTTC
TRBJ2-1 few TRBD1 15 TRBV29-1 CSVEGTGGRYNEQFF TGCAGCGTTGAGGGGACAGGGGGCCGGTACAATGAGCAGTTCTTC
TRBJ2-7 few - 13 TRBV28 CASIRGDPYEQYF TGTGCCAGCATAAGAGGGGATCCCTACGAGCAGTACTTC
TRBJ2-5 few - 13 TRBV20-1 CSARSGSQETQYF TGCAGTGCCCGGAGTGGGTCCCAAGAGACCCAGTACTTC
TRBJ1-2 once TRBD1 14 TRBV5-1 CASSLDPGGYGYTF TGCGCCAGCAGCTTGGACCCAGGGGGCTATGGCTACACCTTC
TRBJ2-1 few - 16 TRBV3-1 CASSQVLRRGQDEQFF TGTGCCAGCAGCCAAGTACTAAGGAGGGGGCAGGATGAGCAGTTCTTC
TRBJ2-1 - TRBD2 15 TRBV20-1 CSAKGWTSGVNEQFF TGCAGTGCCAAGGGGTGGACTAGCGGGGTCAATGAGCAGTTCTTC
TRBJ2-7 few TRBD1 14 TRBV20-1 CSATAGGSSYEQYF TGCAGTGCTACCGCAGGGGGCAGTTCCTACGAGCAGTACTTC
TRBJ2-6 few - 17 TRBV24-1 CATSELDRLSGANVLTF TGTGCCACCAGTGAACTAGACAGACTCTCTGGGGCCAACGTCCTGACTTTC
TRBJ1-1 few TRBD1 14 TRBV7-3 CASSEQGLNTEAFF TGTGCCAGCAGTGAACAGGGGCTGAACACTGAAGCTTTCTTT
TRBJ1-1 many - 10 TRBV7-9 CALSDTEAFF TGTGCCCTCTCGGACACTGAAGCTTTCTTT
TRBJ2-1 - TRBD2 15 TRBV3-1 CASSTSGVSYNEQFF TGTGCCAGCAGCACCAGCGGGGTTTCCTACAATGAGCAGTTCTTC
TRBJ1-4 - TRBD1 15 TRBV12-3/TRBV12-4 CASSLGTGGSEKLFF TGTGCCAGCAGTTTAGGGACAGGGGGTAGTGAAAAACTGTTTTTT
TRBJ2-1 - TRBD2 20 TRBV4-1 CASSLSGTSGGPSSYNEQFF TGCGCCAGCAGCCTCTCCGGGACTAGCGGGGGGCCCAGCTCCTACAATGAGCAGTTCTTC
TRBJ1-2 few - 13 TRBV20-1 CSARTRTAGDYTF TGCAGTGCTAGGACAAGGACGGCCGGCGACTACACCTTC
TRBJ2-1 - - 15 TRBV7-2 CASSLARGTYNEQFF TGTGCCAGCAGCTTAGCCAGGGGTACCTACAATGAGCAGTTCTTC
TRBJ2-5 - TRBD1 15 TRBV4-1 CASSRLGQPKETQYF TGCGCCAGCAGCCGCCTGGGACAGCCGAAAGAGACCCAGTACTTC
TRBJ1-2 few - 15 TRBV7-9 CASSSYTQELYGYTF TGTGCCAGCAGCTCCTACACGCAGGAGCTTTATGGCTACACCTTC
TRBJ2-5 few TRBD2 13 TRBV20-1 CSARGTSGETQYF TGCAGTGCTAGGGGAACTAGCGGGGAGACCCAGTACTTC
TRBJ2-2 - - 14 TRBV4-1 CASSIDSYTGELFF TGCGCCAGCAGTATCGATTCCTACACCGGGGAGCTGTTTTTT
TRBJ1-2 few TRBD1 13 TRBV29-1 CSVAVDRDYGYTF TGCAGCGTTGCGGTCGACAGGGACTATGGCTACACCTTC
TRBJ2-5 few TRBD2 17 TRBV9 CASSPPRTSGSRETQYF TGTGCCAGCAGCCCCCCAAGGACTAGCGGGAGCCGGGAGACCCAGTACTTC
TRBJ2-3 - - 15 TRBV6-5 CASSYSDRFTDTQYF TGTGCCAGCAGTTACTCCGACAGATTCACAGATACGCAGTATTTT
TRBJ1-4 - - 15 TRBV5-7 CAKTDCGVNNEKLFF TGTGCCAAGACAGACTGTGGAGTCAATAATGAAAAACTGTTTTTT
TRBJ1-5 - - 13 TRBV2 CASTSSSNQPQHF TGTGCCAGCACCAGCTCTAGCAATCAGCCCCAGCATTTT
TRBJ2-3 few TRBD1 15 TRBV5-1 CASSGQGKITDTQYF TGCGCCAGCTCCGGACAGGGTAAAATCACAGATACGCAGTATTTT
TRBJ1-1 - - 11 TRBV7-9 CASSNRDEAFF TGTGCCAGCAGCAACAGGGATGAAGCTTTCTTT
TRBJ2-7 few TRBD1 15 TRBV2 CASRVTGVFPYEQYF TGTGCCAGCAGGGTTACAGGGGTCTTCCCCTACGAGCAGTACTTC
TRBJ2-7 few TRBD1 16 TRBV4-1 CASSHLPGTGPHEQYF TGCGCCAGCAGCCACCTCCCCGGGACAGGGCCCCACGAGCAGTACTTC
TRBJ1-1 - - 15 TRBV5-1 CASSHTPALNTEAFF TGCGCCAGCAGTCACACCCCTGCCTTGAACACTGAAGCTTTCTTT
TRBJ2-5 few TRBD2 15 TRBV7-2 CASSSGIAGQGTQYF TGTGCCAGCAGCTCCGGGATAGCGGGGCAGGGGACCCAGTACTTC
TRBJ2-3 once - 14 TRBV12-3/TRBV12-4 CASSIERPTDTQYF TGTGCCAGTAGTATAGAGCGGCCCACAGATACGCAGTATTTT
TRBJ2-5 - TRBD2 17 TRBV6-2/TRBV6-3 CASKEPQLAGGQETQYF TGTGCCAGCAAGGAACCGCAACTAGCGGGAGGCCAAGAGACCCAGTACTTC
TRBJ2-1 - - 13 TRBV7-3 CASSMGSYNEQFF TGTGCCAGCAGTATGGGCTCCTACAATGAGCAGTTCTTC
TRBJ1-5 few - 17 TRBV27 CASSLSPVLTVNQPQHF TGTGCCAGCAGTTTATCCCCGGTGCTCACTGTGAATCAGCCCCAGCATTTT
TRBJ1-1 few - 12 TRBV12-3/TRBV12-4 CASSISRTEAFF TGTGCCAGCAGCATAAGCCGGACAGAAGCTTTCTTT
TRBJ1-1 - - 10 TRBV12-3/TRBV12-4 CASSSRLAFF TGTGCCAGCAGTTCTAGACTTGCTTTCTTT
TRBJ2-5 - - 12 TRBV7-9 CASSPSVETQYF TGTGCCAGCAGCCCCAGTGTAGAGACCCAGTACTTC
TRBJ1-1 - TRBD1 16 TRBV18 CASSPRTGTMNTEAFF TGTGCCAGCTCACCACGGACAGGGACCATGAACACTGAAGCTTTCTTT
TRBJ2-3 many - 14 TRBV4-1 CASSPWGSTDTQYF TGCGCCAGCAGCCCTTGGGGCAGCACAGATACGCAGTATTTT